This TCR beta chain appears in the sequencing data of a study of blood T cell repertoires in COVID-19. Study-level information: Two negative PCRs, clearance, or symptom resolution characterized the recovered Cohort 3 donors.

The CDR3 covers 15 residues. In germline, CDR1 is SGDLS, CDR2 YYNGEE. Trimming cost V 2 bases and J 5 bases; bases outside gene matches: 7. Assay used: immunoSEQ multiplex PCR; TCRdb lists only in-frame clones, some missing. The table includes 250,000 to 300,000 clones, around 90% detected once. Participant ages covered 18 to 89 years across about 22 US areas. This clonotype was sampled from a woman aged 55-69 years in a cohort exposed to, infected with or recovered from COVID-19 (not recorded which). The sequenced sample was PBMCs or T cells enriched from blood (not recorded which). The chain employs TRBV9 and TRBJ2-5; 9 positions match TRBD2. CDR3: CASSVLAGDWETQYF. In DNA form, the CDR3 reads TGTGCCAGCAGCGTGTTAGCGGGAGATTGGGAGACCCAGTACTTC. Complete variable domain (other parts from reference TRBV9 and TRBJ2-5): DSGVTQTPKHLITATGQRVTLRCSPRSGDLSVYWYQQSLDQGLQFLIQYYNGEERAKGNILERFSAQQFPDLHSELNLSSLELGDSALYFCASSVLAGDWETQYFGPGTRLLVL.